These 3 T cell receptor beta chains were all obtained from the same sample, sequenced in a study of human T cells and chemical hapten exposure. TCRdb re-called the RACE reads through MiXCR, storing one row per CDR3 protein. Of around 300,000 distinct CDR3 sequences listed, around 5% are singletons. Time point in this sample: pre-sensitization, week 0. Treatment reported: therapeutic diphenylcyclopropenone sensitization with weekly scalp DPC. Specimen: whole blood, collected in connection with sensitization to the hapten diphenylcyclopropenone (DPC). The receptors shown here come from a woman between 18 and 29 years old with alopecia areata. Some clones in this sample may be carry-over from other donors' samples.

The CDR3 loop reads CASSLRGTGDSGANVLTF. DNA of the CDR3: TGTGCCAGCTCCCTCCGGGGGACAGGGGACTCTGGGGCCAACGTCCTGACTTTC. The chain is built from TRBV18 and TRBJ2-6, with 10 bases identical to TRBD1. The germline V gene has CDR1 KGHSH and CDR2 LQKENI. V lost 6 bases, J lost 0 bases, and 8 bases stayed unmatched. This CDR3 region has 18 residues.

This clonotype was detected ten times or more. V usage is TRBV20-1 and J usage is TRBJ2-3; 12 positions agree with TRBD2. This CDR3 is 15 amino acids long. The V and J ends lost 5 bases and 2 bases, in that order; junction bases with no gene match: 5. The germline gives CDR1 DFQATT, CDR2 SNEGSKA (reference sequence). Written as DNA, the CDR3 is TGCAGTGCTCCTGGACTAGCGGGGACCACAGATACGCAGTATTTT. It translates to CSAPGLAGTTDTQYF.

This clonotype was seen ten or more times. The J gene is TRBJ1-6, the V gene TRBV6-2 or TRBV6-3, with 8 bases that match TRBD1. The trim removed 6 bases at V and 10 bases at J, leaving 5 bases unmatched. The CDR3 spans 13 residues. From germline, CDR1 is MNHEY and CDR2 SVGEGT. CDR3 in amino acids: CASSRDRSSPLHF. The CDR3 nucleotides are TGTGCCAGCAGCCGGGACAGGAGCTCACCCCTCCACTTT.